The T cell receptor (beta chain) under discussion was sequenced for a study of T cell repertoires in cytomegalovirus infection. Overall study: Both CMV infection and a matching HLA type were indicated by public TCR beta signatures. Findings and limits, study-wide: CMV-specific HLA-C-restricted TCR beta clonotypes dominated the ex vivo response.

TCRdb reanalysed the reads using MiXCR and keeps one entry per CDR3 protein. The table has about 680,000 distinct CDR3 sequences, 20% to 30% seen once. The germline CDR1 and CDR2 sequences are MNHEY and SVGAGI. The ends were cut back, 2 bases at V and 3 bases at J, with 9 bases in the middle. The CDR3 has 14 amino acids. This clonotype was recorded at least ten times. Its target is not known. The clonotype was recovered from a human donor in good health (CMV status not recorded). Some clones in this sample may be carry-over from other donors' samples. The source material was CD8+ T cells from PBMCs. The rearrangement uses TRBV6-5 and TRBJ2-3; D gene unclear. The CDR3 DNA sequence: TGTGCCAGCAGTTACGGGGTCCTGACAGATACGCAGTATTTT. Encoded protein: CASSYGVLTDTQYF.